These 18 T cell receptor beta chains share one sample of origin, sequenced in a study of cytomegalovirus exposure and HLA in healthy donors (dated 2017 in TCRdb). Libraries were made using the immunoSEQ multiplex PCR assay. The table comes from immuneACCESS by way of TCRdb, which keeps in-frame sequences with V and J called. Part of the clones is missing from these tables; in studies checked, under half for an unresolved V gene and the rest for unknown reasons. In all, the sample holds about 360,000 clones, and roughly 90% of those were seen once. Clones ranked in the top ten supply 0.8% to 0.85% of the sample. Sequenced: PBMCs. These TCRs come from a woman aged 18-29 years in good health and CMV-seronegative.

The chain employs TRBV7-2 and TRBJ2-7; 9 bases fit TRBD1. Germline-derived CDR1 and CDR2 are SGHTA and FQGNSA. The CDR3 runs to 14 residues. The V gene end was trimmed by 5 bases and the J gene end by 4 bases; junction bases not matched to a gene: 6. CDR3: CASSRATGGYEQYF. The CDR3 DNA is TGTGCCAGCAGCCGAGCGACAGGGGGATACGAGCAGTACTTC.

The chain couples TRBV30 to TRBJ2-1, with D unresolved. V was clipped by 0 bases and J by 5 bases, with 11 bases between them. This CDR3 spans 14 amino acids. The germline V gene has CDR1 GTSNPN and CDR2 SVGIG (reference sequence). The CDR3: CAWSVLLRHNEQFF. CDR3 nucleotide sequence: TGTGCCTGGAGTGTACTACTTCGGCACAATGAGCAGTTCTTC.

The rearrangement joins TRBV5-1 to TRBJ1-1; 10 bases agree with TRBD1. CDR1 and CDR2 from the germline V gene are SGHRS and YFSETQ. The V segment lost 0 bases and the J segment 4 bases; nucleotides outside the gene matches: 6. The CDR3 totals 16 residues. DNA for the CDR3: TGCGCCAGCAGCTTGGGACAGGGGGCGAGGGCCACTGAAGCTTTCTTT. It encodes CASSLGQGARATEAFF.

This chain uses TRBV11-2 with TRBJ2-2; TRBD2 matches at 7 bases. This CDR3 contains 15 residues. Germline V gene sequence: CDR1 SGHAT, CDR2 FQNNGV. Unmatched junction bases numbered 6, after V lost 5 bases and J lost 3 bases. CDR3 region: CASSPGEGHTGELFF. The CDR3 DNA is TGTGCCAGCAGCCCGGGGGAGGGTCACACCGGGGAGCTGTTTTTT.

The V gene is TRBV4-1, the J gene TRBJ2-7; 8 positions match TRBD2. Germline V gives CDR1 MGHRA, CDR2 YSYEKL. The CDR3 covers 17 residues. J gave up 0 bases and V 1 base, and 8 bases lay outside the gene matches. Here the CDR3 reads CASSQGRPGLVSYEQYF. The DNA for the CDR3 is TGCGCCAGCAGCCAAGGACGCCCGGGACTAGTCTCCTACGAGCAGTACTTC.

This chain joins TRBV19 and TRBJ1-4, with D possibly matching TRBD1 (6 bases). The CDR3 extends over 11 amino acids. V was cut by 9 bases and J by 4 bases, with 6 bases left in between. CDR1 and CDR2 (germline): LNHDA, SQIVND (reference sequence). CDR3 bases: TGTGCCAGCAGGGGTAATGAAAAACTGTTTTTT. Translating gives CASRGNEKLFF.

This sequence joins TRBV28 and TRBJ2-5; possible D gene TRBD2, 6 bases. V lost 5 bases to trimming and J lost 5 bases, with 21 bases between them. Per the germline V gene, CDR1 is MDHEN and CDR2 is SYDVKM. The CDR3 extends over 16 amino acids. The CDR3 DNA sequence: TGTGCCAGCAGTCCCCGCCCGGGGCGGGGCCGCGAGACCCAGTACTTC. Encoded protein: CASSPRPGRGRETQYF.

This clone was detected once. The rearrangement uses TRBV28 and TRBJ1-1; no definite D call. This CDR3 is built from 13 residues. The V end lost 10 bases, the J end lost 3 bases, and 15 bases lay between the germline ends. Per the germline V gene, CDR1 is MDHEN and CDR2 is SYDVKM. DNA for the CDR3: TGTGCCACCATGTCAAGGAGGTACACTGAAGCTTTCTTT. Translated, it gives CATMSRRYTEAFF.

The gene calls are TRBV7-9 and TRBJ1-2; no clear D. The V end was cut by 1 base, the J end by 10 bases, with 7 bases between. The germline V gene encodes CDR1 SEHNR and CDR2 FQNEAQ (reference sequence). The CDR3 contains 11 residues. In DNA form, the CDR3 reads TGTGCCAGCAGCTTAGTCCTCTCCTACACCTTC. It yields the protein CASSLVLSYTF.

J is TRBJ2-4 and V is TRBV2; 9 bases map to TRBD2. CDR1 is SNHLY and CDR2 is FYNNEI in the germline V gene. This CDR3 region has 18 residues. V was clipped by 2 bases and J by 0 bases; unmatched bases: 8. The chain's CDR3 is CASSEPPTSGLAKNIQYF. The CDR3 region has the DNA TGTGCCAGCAGTGAACCGCCGACTAGCGGATTAGCCAAAAACATTCAGTACTTC.

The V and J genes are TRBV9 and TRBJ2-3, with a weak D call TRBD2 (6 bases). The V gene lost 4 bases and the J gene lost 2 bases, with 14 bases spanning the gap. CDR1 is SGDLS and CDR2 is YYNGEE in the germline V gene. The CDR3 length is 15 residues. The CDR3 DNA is TGTGCCAGCAGCCTGGGGGGTTCAGTCACAGATACGCAGTATTTT. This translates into CASSLGGSVTDTQYF.

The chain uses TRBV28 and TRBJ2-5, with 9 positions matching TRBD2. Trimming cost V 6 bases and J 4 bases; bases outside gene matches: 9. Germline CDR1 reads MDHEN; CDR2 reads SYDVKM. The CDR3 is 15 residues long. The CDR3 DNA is TGTGCCAGCAGCTCCCTAGCGGGGACGGGAGAGACCCAGTACTTC. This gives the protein CASSSLAGTGETQYF.

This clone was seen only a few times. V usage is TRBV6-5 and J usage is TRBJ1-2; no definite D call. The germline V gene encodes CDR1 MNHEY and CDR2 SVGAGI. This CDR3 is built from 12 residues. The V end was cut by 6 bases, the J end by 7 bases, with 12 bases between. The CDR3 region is CASRRRGSGYTF. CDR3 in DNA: TGTGCCAGCAGGAGGCGGGGATCTGGCTACACCTTC.

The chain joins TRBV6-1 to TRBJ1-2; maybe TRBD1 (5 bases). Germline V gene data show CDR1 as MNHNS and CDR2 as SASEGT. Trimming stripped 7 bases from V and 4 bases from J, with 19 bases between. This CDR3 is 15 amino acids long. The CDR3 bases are TGTGCCAGCATCGCTCCGGGGGTCGGGAGCTATGGCTACACCTTC. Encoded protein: CASIAPGVGSYGYTF.

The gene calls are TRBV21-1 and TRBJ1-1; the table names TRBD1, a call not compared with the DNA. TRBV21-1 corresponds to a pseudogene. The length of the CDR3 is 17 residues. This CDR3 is CASSKDWWFRKNTEAFF. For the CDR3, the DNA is TGTGCCAGCAGCAAAGATTGGTGGTTCAGGAAGAACACTGAAGCTTTCTTT.

The CDR3 region is CASSAIKGQGAHGYTF. The CDR3 coding sequence is TGTGCCAGCAGCGCCATTAAAGGACAGGGGGCGCATGGCTACACCTTC. The rearrangement uses TRBV9 and TRBJ1-2; 11 nucleotides agree with TRBD1. In germline, CDR1 is SGDLS, CDR2 YYNGEE. CDR3 size: 16 residues. V gave up 3 bases and J gave up 6 bases; unmatched junction bases: 10.

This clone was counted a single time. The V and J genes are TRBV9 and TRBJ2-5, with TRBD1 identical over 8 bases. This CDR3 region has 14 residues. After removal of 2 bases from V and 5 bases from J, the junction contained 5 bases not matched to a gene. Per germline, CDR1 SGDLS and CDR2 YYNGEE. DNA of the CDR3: TGTGCCAGCAGCGTGGCAGGGGGCAGTGAGACCCAGTACTTC. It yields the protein CASSVAGGSETQYF.

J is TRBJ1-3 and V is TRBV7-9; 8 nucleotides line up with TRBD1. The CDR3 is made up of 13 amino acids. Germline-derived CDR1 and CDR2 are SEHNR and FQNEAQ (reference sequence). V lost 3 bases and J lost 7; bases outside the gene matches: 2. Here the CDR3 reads CASSFDRGNTIYF. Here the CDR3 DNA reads TGTGCCAGCAGCTTTGACAGGGGTAACACCATATATTTT. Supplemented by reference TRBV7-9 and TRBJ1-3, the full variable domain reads DTGVSQNPRHKITKRGQNVTFRCDPISEHNRLYWYRQTLGQGPEFLTYFQNEAQLEKSRLLSDRFSAERPKGSFSTLEIQRTEQGDSAMYLCASSFDRGNTIYFGEGSWLTVV.